The rows below give T cell receptor beta chains drawn from one sample of a study of Graves' ophthalmopathy and Graves' hyperthyroidism. TCRdb reanalysed the multiplex PCR reads using MiXCR and keeps one entry per CDR3 protein. The sample has about 700,000 distinct CDR3 sequences, 35% to 45% seen once. Material: peripheral blood. Source of these receptors: an adult man with Graves' ophthalmopathy. CDR3s include the opening cysteine and the closing phenylalanine or tryptophan. A D gene is named only where the DNA matches it firmly. Size is omitted from some rows. Given values are once, few, many or a class for expanded clones.

clone_size	d_call	v_call	j_call	cdr3_aa
NA	NA	TRBV12-3/TRBV12-4	TRBJ2-7	CASSPSFRGRTGERYF
NA	NA	TRBV7-9	TRBJ2-7	CASSLEAGPYEQYF
many	TRBD1	TRBV12-5	TRBJ1-1	CASAFGTANTEAFF
many	TRBD1	TRBV12-3/TRBV12-4	TRBJ1-2	CASSLGDSYGYTF
NA	NA	TRBV16	TRBJ2-7	CASSQSWDTGPHEQYF
NA	NA	TRBV10-3	TRBJ1-2	CASSDEGNPYGYTF
NA	NA	TRBV5-5	TRBJ1-1	CASSLATNPTEAFF
many	NA	TRBV4-2	TRBJ2-7	CASASKGGEPYEQYF
NA	TRBD2	TRBV12-3/TRBV12-4	TRBJ2-2	CASSLTTRAGAYTGELFF
NA	NA	TRBV9	TRBJ1-1	CASSLGLAGRTFF
many	NA	TRBV14	TRBJ2-7	CASSQEWTSSYEQYF
many	TRBD2	TRBV2	TRBJ2-7	CASRPGLAVYEQYF
NA	NA	TRBV20-1	TRBJ2-5	CSARVGLLIQETQYF
NA	NA	TRBV2	TRBJ1-2	CASIEGGGLYGYTF
NA	TRBD2	TRBV5-1	TRBJ2-5	CASSLGELTSAQETQYF
many	NA	TRBV10-3	TRBJ1-3	CAIPRMGNTIYF
many	NA	TRBV2	TRBJ2-7	CASSEATEYYEQYF
many	TRBD1	TRBV19	TRBJ2-5	CASSSRTGSGETQYF
NA	NA	TRBV29-1	TRBJ2-7	CSVDREGNEQYF
many	NA	TRBV7-9	TRBJ1-3	CASSYKRVGQSKNSGNTIYF
many	NA	TRBV5-1	TRBJ2-5	CASSLGTNQETQYF
many	NA	TRBV7-2	TRBJ2-7	CASSLHQGSYYEQYF
NA	NA	TRBV7-2	TRBJ1-5	CASSLVGGGGDQPQHF
NA	NA	TRBV30	TRBJ2-2	CAWSVVSGELFF
NA	TRBD1	TRBV7-2	TRBJ1-1	CASSLSTGGAAEAFF
few	NA	TRBV5-4	TRBJ1-1	CVGSSLGEAFF
few	TRBD1	TRBV2	TRBJ1-1	CASSRRDRPTEAFF
few	NA	TRBV5-6	TRBJ1-3	CASSSGLEGNTIYF